This is a list of T cell receptor beta chains from one sample in a study of a mutant IDH1 vaccine in newly diagnosed glioma. Their target antigens are unknown. Generated by immunoSEQ multiplex PCR, the TCRdb table keeps only in-frame clones and is missing some. The table has some 51,000 clones, 78% seen once. This material consisted of PBMCs, taken from a glioma patient whose treatment included an IDH1 peptide vaccine. The receptors stem from a woman in her 40s with glioma. Each CDR3 is given with its conserved first and last residue.

cdr3_length	v_call	j_call	cdr3_aa
17	TRBV10-3	TRBJ2-2	CAIKDGHSGWDTGELFF
12	TRBV2	TRBJ2-5	CASSVGTETQYF
14	TRBV19	TRBJ1-1	CASNQGAANTEAFF
15	TRBV6-5	TRBJ2-7	CASRPATGLSHEQYF
17	TRBV18	TRBJ2-3	CASSPLSSGGYTDTQYF
11	TRBV29-1	TRBJ1-5	CSVAGTQPQHF
17	TRBV18	TRBJ1-2	CASSPSSTPGTGDGYTF
16	TRBV5-1	TRBJ2-3	CASSLRASGGPDTQYF
14	TRBV6-1	TRBJ2-5	CASSDRDREETQYF
13	TRBV6-6	TRBJ1-1	CASSRRTNTEAFF
13	TRBV5-1	TRBJ1-3	CASRARVGNTIYF
15	TRBV5-1	TRBJ2-5	CASTPPGGEQETQYF
14	TRBV6-1	TRBJ2-7	CASSERGLLGEQYF
13	TRBV6-5	TRBJ1-6	CASRQGADRVLHF
15	TRBV18	TRBJ2-6	CASWADSSGANVLTF
19	TRBV21-1	TRBJ1-4	CASSFPRNSTTPTNEKLFF
16	TRBV2	TRBJ2-3	CASSSAAGGYTDTQYF
13	TRBV5-5	TRBJ1-2	CASSLTPSHGYTF
15	TRBV4-1	TRBJ1-6	CASSQEKLAYSPLHF
12	TRBV5-1	TRBJ2-3	CASSLGADTQYF
13	TRBV7-8	TRBJ2-7	CASSLRGPYEQYF
14	TRBV2	TRBJ2-1	CASGVGGAGNEQFF
14	TRBV5-1	TRBJ2-7	CASSLISQGYEQYF
15	TRBV9	TRBJ2-3	CASSFTDRGTDTQYF
15	TRBV15	TRBJ2-5	CATSARTGEGETQYF
14	TRBV29-1	TRBJ1-1	CSVDGTGGYTEAFF
14	TRBV7-2	TRBJ2-7	CASSRLVNPYEQYF
15	TRBV7-2	TRBJ2-3	CASSPAQTSGRTQYF
16	TRBV7-6	TRBJ2-1	CASSLGGGRALGEQFF